The entry below gives a single T cell receptor beta chain sequence along with its context. Its antigen is not known. This entry comes from a study of tumor and adjacent non-tumor tissue in lung cancer. Whole-study context: There were 11 to 13 adenocarcinoma, a couple of squamous cell carcinoma and 1 small cell lung cancer cases. Samples averaged approximately 4.2 million productive TCRbeta reads each. General study points: TCR diversity was significantly greater in tumor than normal lung tissue.

Trimming pared 5 bases from V and 7 bases from J, leaving 14 bases between. Germline assignment: CDR1 LNHDA and CDR2 SQIVND (reference sequence). The CDR3 loop spans 13 amino acids. This sample's RNA came from whole unsorted tissue. Between August and November 2014, newly diagnosed, chemotherapy-naive lung cancer patients underwent thoracic surgery in China. The library came from three nested PCR rounds adapted from ARM-PCR protocols. Each CDR3 protein is one row after TCRdb ran MiXCR on the multiplex PCR reads. The repertoire has under 250,000 distinct CDR3 sequences, over 55% of them found once; the top ten carry roughly 24%.

This chain uses TRBV19 with TRBJ1-1; tentative D call: TRBD1 (5 bases). The source of this sequence is a man aged 60 to 69 with non-small cell lung cancer. Sequencing input: lung tumor tissue. The CDR3 loop is CASSPRDRSEAFF. CDR3 bases: TGTGCCAGTAGTCCCAGGGATCGGAGTGAAGCTTTCTTT.